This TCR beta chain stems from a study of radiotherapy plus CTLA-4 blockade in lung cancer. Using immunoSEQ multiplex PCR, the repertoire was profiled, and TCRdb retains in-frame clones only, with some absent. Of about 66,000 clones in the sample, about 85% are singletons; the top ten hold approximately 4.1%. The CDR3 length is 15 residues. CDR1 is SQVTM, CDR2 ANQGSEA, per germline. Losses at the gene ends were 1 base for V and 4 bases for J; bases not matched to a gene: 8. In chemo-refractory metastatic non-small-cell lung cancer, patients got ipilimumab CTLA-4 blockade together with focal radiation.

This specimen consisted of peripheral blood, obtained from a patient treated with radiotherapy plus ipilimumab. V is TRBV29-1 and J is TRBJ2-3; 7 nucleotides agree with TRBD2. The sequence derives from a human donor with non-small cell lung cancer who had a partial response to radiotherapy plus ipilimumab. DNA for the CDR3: TGCAGCGTTGAAGTTAGATGGACTAGTCCAGATACGCAGTATTTT. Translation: CSVEVRWTSPDTQYF.